This T cell receptor beta chain comes out of a study of cytomegalovirus exposure and HLA in healthy donors. Whole-study findings and limits: An assumption of roughly uniform sequencing depth across donors underlay the presence/absence analyses.

PCR involved 60 Vbeta and 13 Jbeta primers. Sequencing was performed with immunoSEQ multiplex PCR; in TCRdb, only in-frame clones are kept and a portion is missing. The sample features roughly 70,000 clones, with approximately 2.9% in its top ten. Comments on this clone: Its target is not known.

The ends were cut back, 5 bases at V and 0 bases at J, with 10 bases in the middle. The CDR3 length is 15 residues. Germline-derived CDR1 and CDR2 are SGHAT and FQNNGV. This TCR came from a man aged 35 to 55 in good health and CMV-seronegative. The chain recombines TRBV11-2 with TRBJ2-2, with TRBD1 as a possible D gene (7 bases). Sequencing input: PBMCs. CDR3: CASSAGTANTGELFF. The CDR3 DNA sequence: TGTGCCAGCAGCGCGGGGACAGCGAACACCGGGGAGCTGTTTTTT.